This T cell receptor beta chain stems from a study of T cells in Graves' hyperthyroidism and ophthalmopathy. There were TCR beta CDR3 regions amplified from RNA transcripts. HTBI primers were employed in a first-round RT-PCR of the TCR CDR3. TCRdb processed the multiplex PCR reads anew with MiXCR; each CDR3 protein has one entry. The data contain hundreds of thousands of distinct CDR3 sequences, 16% of them singletons. V was trimmed by 5 bases and J by 1 base, leaving 8 bases between them. Germline loops: CDR1 DFQATT, CDR2 SNEGSKA (reference sequence). The CDR3 totals 12 residues. The authors obtained PBMCs from 7.5 to 10 ml of fresh peripheral blood.

The source material was blood. V and J are TRBV20-1 and TRBJ1-1; D remains ambiguous. This clonotype originated in a woman aged 18 to 35 with Graves' hyperthyroidism. DNA for the CDR3: TGCAGTGCTCCGTTGCGGAACACTGAAGCTTTCTTT. Protein product: CSAPLRNTEAFF.